These 21 T cell receptor beta chains share one sample of origin, sequenced in a study of blood T cells in healthy people across ages. A second PCR of roughly 6 to 12 cycles used a sample-barcoded 5' primer and a J-beta primer mix. One entry per CDR3 protein, called by TCRdb with MiXCR from the 5' RACE reads. Of 380,000 or so distinct CDR3 sequences in the sample, 45% to 65% were seen once. Sequenced input: blood. These receptors all come from a man aged 60 to 75 in good health.

This CDR3 is CASSREEKQYF. DNA of the CDR3: TGTGCCAGCAGCCGGGAGGAGAAGCAGTACTTC. The chain links TRBV3-1 to TRBJ2-5, with D perhaps matching TRBD2 (6 bases). CDR3 length: 11 residues. Trimming shortened V by 4 bases and J by 11 bases, and 11 bases separated the two germline ends. Germline CDR1 and CDR2: LGHDT and YNNKEL (reference sequence).

The table lists this clonotype with a few counts. This rearrangement joins TRBV27 to TRBJ1-6, with D hard to call. V was shortened by 0 bases and J by 14 bases, with 8 bases between the two germline ends. The CDR3 contains 12 residues. Germline lookup yields CDR1 MNHEY and CDR2 SMNVEV (reference sequence). Here the CDR3 reads CASSLSAGTLHF. The CDR3 DNA follows: TGTGCCAGCAGTTTATCGGCGGGGACCCTCCACTTT.

The CDR3 loop reads CSASGAGGQVNQETQYF. The CDR3 DNA sequence: TGCAGTGCTAGTGGAGCGGGGGGCCAGGTGAACCAAGAGACCCAGTACTTC. The J gene is TRBJ2-5, the V gene TRBV20-1; 9 nucleotides align to TRBD2. This CDR3 contains 17 residues. Germline lookup yields CDR1 DFQATT and CDR2 SNEGSKA (reference sequence). The junction had 11 bases not matched to a gene; V was cut back by 3 bases and J by 0 bases.

This clonotype has at least ten counts. The rearrangement uses TRBV20-1 and TRBJ2-4; 8 nucleotides match TRBD2. CDR1 DFQATT and CDR2 SNEGSKA come from the germline V gene (reference sequence). The V segment lost 6 bases and the J segment 15 bases; nucleotides outside the gene matches: 19. The CDR3 covers 14 residues. The CDR3 here is CSARPSSGGPRRYF. DNA for the CDR3: TGCAGTGCCAGACCGTCGTCGGGAGGGCCGAGGCGGTACTTC.

The genes are TRBV20-1 and TRBJ2-4; 9 nucleotides match TRBD2. After removal of 6 bases from V and 13 bases from J, the junction contained 16 bases not matched to a gene. CDR1 is DFQATT, CDR2 SNEGSKA, per germline (reference sequence). CDR3 length equals 14 residues. Here the CDR3 DNA reads TGCAGTGCCACAGCGGGGGGCGCCTACAATGAGCAGTACTTC. It codes for CSATAGGAYNEQYF.

This clonotype was counted once. The J gene is TRBJ2-5, the V gene TRBV5-1, with D unresolved. Trimming left V 3 bases short and J 2 bases short, with 8 bases between. CDR3 length equals 13 residues. The germline CDR1 and CDR2 sequences are SGHRS and YFSETQ. The CDR3 is CASSSASQETQYF. The DNA for the CDR3 is TGCGCCAGCAGCTCTGCCAGTCAAGAGACCCAGTACTTC.

The chain employs TRBV4-2 and TRBJ2-7; 12 nucleotides match TRBD2. This CDR3 has 16 amino acids. Germline CDR1 and CDR2: LGHNA and YNFKEQ. Unmatched junction bases numbered 7, after V lost 6 bases and J lost 1 base. The CDR3 DNA reads as TGTGCCAGCAGTCCTTCTGGGACTAGCGGGTCCTACGAGCAGTACTTC. Protein product: CASSPSGTSGSYEQYF.

V is TRBV28 and J is TRBJ1-2; D is possibly TRBD1 (5 bases). The V end was cut by 5 bases, the J end by 5 bases, with 15 bases between. Germline-derived CDR1 and CDR2 are MDHEN and SYDVKM. CDR3 length equals 14 residues. The CDR3 loop is CASSAPRDWYGYTF. As DNA, the CDR3 is TGTGCCAGCAGTGCGCCACGGGACTGGTATGGCTACACCTTC.

This clonotype was detected only a few times. The rearrangement uses TRBV7-2 and TRBJ2-1; the match to TRBD1 covers 7 bases. V shed 1 base, J shed 6 bases, and the junction held 3 bases outside the gene matches. CDR1 is SGHTA, CDR2 FQGNSA, per germline. This CDR3 has 14 residues. CDR3 sequence (DNA): TGTGCCAGCAGCTTAGGGGACAGACGCAATGAGCAGTTCTTC. Protein: CASSLGDRRNEQFF.

The V call is TRBV7-9, the J call TRBJ1-6; the D is unclear. Germline lookup yields CDR1 SEHNR and CDR2 FQNEAQ (reference sequence). Trimming took off 3 bases at V and 7 bases at J, with 7 bases between the two ends. This CDR3 has 13 amino acids. In DNA form, the CDR3 reads TGTGCCAGCAGCTTCGACCCGAATTCACCCCTCCACTTT. This codes for CASSFDPNSPLHF.

This clonotype was detected ten times or more. The chain has TRBV7-8 and TRBJ2-7, with 9 bases identical to TRBD1. This CDR3 has 15 amino acids. Germline CDR1 SGHVS, CDR2 FQNEAQ. V gave up 5 bases and J gave up 6 bases; unmatched junction bases: 11. CDR3 nucleotide sequence: TGTGCCAGCAGCGCACTCCGGGGGACAGGGATCGAGCAGTACTTC. Amino acids: CASSALRGTGIEQYF.

The genes are TRBV7-4 and TRBJ2-7, with D possibly TRBD1 on 5 matching bases. Between the trimmed V and J ends, which lost 6 bases and 0 bases, there was a span of 9 bases. The CDR3 has 13 amino acids. Germline CDR1 and CDR2: SGHVT and SQSDAQ. DNA of the CDR3: TGTGCCAGCAGAGACAGCCTCTCCTACGAGCAGTACTTC. The encoded protein is CASRDSLSYEQYF.

The chain uses TRBV7-2 and TRBJ2-1, with D unresolved. The CDR3 has 16 amino acids. V lost 4 bases and J 0 bases, leaving 13 bases between the germline ends. Germline-derived CDR1 and CDR2 are SGHTA and FQGNSA. The CDR3 region is CASSSAPRSSYNEQFF. The CDR3 coding sequence is TGTGCCAGCAGCTCCGCCCCGCGGAGCTCCTACAATGAGCAGTTCTTC.

CDR3 sequence (DNA): TGTGCCTGGAGCATCAGTCCGTGGGACGAGCAGTACTTC. Protein: CAWSISPWDEQYF. The chain has TRBV30 and TRBJ2-5, with D uncertain. The closer fit of TRBJ2-7 to the DNA end suggests the J call may be wrong. Germline assignment: CDR1 GTSNPN and CDR2 SVGIG (reference sequence). This CDR3 is built from 13 residues.

The chain joins TRBV28 to TRBJ2-7; D unresolved. Germline V lookup: CDR1 MDHEN, CDR2 SYDVKM. The CDR3 extends over 14 amino acids. V was shortened by 6 bases and J by 0 bases, with 12 bases between the two germline ends. In DNA form, the CDR3 reads TGTGCCAGCAGGACCCGACCGAGCTCCTACGAGCAGTACTTC. Its protein is CASRTRPSSYEQYF.

The table lists this clonotype with many counts. The chain links TRBV14 to TRBJ2-6; D is ambiguous. Germline V gives CDR1 SGHDN, CDR2 FVKESK. The length of the CDR3 is 15 residues. Between the trimmed V and J ends, which lost 3 bases and 0 bases, there was a span of 6 bases. The CDR3 loop reads CASSQPFSGANVLTF. In DNA, the CDR3 is TGTGCCAGCAGCCAGCCGTTCTCTGGGGCCAACGTCCTGACTTTC.

This clonotype was found a few times. The chain is built from TRBV7-2 and TRBJ2-3; D perhaps matches TRBD2 (5 bases). Germline values: CDR1 SGHTA, CDR2 FQGNSA. The ends were cut back, 6 bases at V and 0 bases at J, with 10 bases in the middle. This CDR3 spans 14 amino acids. The CDR3: CASRLGPSTDTQYF. DNA for the CDR3: TGTGCCAGCAGACTAGGTCCTAGCACAGATACGCAGTATTTT. The whole variable domain, remainder taken from reference TRBV7-2 and TRBJ2-3, is GAGVSQSPSNKVTEKGKDVELRCDPISGHTALYWYRQSLGQGLEFLIYFQGNSAPDKSGLPSDRFSAERTGGSVSTLTIQRTQQEDSAVYLCASRLGPSTDTQYFGPGTRLTVL.

This clonotype was recorded many times. J is TRBJ2-3 and V is TRBV20-1; 12 nucleotides align to TRBD1. CDR3 length: 15 amino acids. V trimming: 6 bases; J trimming: 8 bases; junction bases outside the gene matches: 12. In germline, CDR1 is DFQATT, CDR2 SNEGSKA (reference sequence). The CDR3 DNA reads TGCAGTGCGGAATGGGGACAGGGGGCCGGAGGTACGCAGTATTTT. Protein product: CSAEWGQGAGGTQYF.

The chain recombines TRBV7-2 with TRBJ2-7; 9 nucleotides agree with TRBD2. Germline V gene data show CDR1 as SGHTA and CDR2 as FQGNSA. The CDR3 totals 14 residues. J gave up 3 bases and V 3 bases, and 3 bases lay outside the gene matches. The CDR3 DNA sequence: TGTGCCAGCAGCTTCGGCGGGAGGGTCTACGAGCAGTACTTC. Translated: CASSFGGRVYEQYF.

This chain joins TRBV18 and TRBJ2-1; unclear D gene. The J call could be wrong; TRBJ2-7 is a better fit for the DNA end. This CDR3 has 17 residues. Germline CDR1 is KGHSH and CDR2 is LQKENI. The CDR3 nucleotides read TGTGCCAGCTCACCGCTGGCAGGCAGTCGGTCCTACAATGAGCAGTACTTC. Translated, it gives CASSPLAGSRSYNEQYF.

This chain joins TRBV2 and TRBJ2-5; maybe TRBD1 (5 bases). Germline values: CDR1 SNHLY, CDR2 FYNNEI. V was trimmed by 4 bases and J by 3 bases, leaving 18 bases between them. The CDR3 runs to 16 residues. CDR3 nucleotide sequence: TGTGCCAGCAGTGGGGCAGGGTCAGGTTGGGAAGAGACCCAGTACTTC. Amino acid sequence: CASSGAGSGWEETQYF.